A single sample gave rise to the 9 T cell receptor beta chains below, sequenced in a study of T cell responses to AZD1222 COVID-19 vaccine. Libraries were prepared by immunoSEQ multiplex PCR; TCRdb keeps only in-frame clonotypes and omits some of them. The table shows around 140,000 clones, with more than 80% occurring only once. The sample here was peripheral blood, taken on day 0 of AZD1222 vaccination. Receptors were obtained from an adult in good health.

Comment on this clone: At one of its ends the junction is not consistent with the germline gene, which may arise from a read error. This chain connects TRBV7-9 to TRBJ2-7; TRBD1 matches at 8 bases. Germline CDR1 reads SEHNR; CDR2 reads FQNEAQ (reference sequence). The CDR3 loop spans 13 amino acids. The CDR3 bases are TGTGCCAGCAGCTTAGTATCCGAGACAGGGGCTAGCTTC. Residues: CASSLVSETGASF.

This chain connects TRBV7-2 to TRBJ2-1, with D possibly matching TRBD2 (5 bases). Germline loops: CDR1 SGHTA, CDR2 FQGNSA. The CDR3 runs 16 residues. Trimming shortened V by 2 bases and J by 7 bases, and 18 bases separated the two germline ends. CDR3 coding DNA: TGTGCCAGCAGCTTACTCTCTCCGGGGTACTGGAATGAGCAGTTCTTC. Translated, it gives CASSLLSPGYWNEQFF.

The chain couples TRBV19 to TRBJ1-5, with D possibly being TRBD1 (5 bases). Trimming left V 4 bases short and J 0 bases short, with 19 bases between. The CDR3 is 18 amino acids. CDR1 is LNHDA, CDR2 SQIVND, per germline (reference sequence). CDR3 sequence (DNA): TGTGCCAGTAGTAAGCACAGGCCCGGCGGCTATAGCAATCAGCCCCAGCATTTT. Its translation: CASSKHRPGGYSNQPQHF.

The V and J genes are TRBV2 and TRBJ1-6, with a tentative D call TRBD1 (5 bases). The CDR3 covers 12 residues. Trimming stripped 11 bases from V and 14 bases from J, with 19 bases between. Germline loops: CDR1 SNHLY, CDR2 FYNNEI. CDR3 DNA: TGTGCCCAAGGGGTGTCGTTAGGGACCCTCCACTTT. Residues: CAQGVSLGTLHF.

V and J are TRBV19 and TRBJ1-2; possibly TRBD1 for D (6 bases). The V and J ends lost 2 bases and 4 bases respectively, with 8 bases between them. Germline lookup yields CDR1 LNHDA and CDR2 SQIVND (reference sequence). CDR3 size: 13 residues. CDR3: CASSIRTAYGYTF. The CDR3 region has the DNA TGTGCCAGTAGTATAAGGACAGCCTATGGCTACACCTTC.

The rearrangement uses TRBV12-3 or TRBV12-4 and TRBJ1-5, with D perhaps matching TRBD1 (6 bases). The CDR3 sequence is 12 residues long. The germline V and J ends were trimmed by 5 bases and 11 bases, with 13 bases remaining between them. CDR3 amino acids: CASSAGVVAQHF. Here the CDR3 DNA reads TGTGCCAGCAGTGCAGGGGTCGTGGCCCAGCATTTT.

The V call is TRBV5-6, the J call TRBJ2-2; 10 bases align to TRBD2. V shed 0 bases and J 7 bases; nucleotides not matched to a gene: 6. This CDR3 has 16 amino acids. CDR1 and CDR2 (germline): SGHDT, YYEEEE. The CDR3 region has the DNA TGTGCCAGCAGCTTGGCCGGGCTAGCGGGAGTCGGGGAGCTGTTTTTT. Its protein product is CASSLAGLAGVGELFF.

The V and J genes are TRBV4-2 and TRBJ1-1; D call uncertain. This CDR3 spans 15 amino acids. Germline loops: CDR1 LGHNA, CDR2 YNFKEQ. V lost 1 base to trimming and J lost 6 bases, with 15 bases between them. The CDR3 DNA sequence: TGTGCCAGCAGCCAAGTGACGGGGATCGGGGCTGAAGCTTTCTTT. As protein: CASSQVTGIGAEAFF.

This clone was seen just once. The CDR3 DNA sequence: TGTGCCAGCAGTTCCCCCGCGGGAGGGAACACTGAAGCTTTCTTT. Translated, it gives CASSSPAGGNTEAFF. This chain joins TRBV28 and TRBJ1-1; D call uncertain. CDR1 is MDHEN and CDR2 is SYDVKM in the germline V gene. The V end lost 4 bases, the J end lost 1 base, and 13 bases lay between the germline ends. The length of the CDR3 is 15 residues.